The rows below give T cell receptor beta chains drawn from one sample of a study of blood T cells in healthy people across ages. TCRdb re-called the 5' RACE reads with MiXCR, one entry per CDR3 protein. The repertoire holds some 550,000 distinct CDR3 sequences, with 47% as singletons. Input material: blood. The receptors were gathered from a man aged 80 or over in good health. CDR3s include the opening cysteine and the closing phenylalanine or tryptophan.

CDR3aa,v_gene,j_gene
CSASLNRASGQYF,TRBV20-1,TRBJ2-5
CASTPTGVGANVLTF,TRBV10-2,TRBJ2-6
CSARGRSGAQETQYF,TRBV20-1,TRBJ2-5
CASRLPVRQGSGRLDNEQFF,TRBV7-9,TRBJ2-1
CASSLGARGTSYEQYF,TRBV7-2,TRBJ2-7
CASSPFDYGYTF,TRBV7-9,TRBJ1-2
CASSSPVGTSGRDTQYF,TRBV7-2,TRBJ2-3
CASSPHGSNQPQHF,TRBV6-6,TRBJ1-5
CASSLDPAGTDTQYF,TRBV11-2,TRBJ2-3
CAISERDDYGYTF,TRBV10-3,TRBJ1-2
CASSPRDKNEQFF,TRBV2,TRBJ2-1
CSASFGHANTGELFF,TRBV20-1,TRBJ2-2
CASSSVFSYNEQFF,TRBV7-9,TRBJ2-1
CASTILVGTDTQYF,TRBV5-1,TRBJ2-3
CASSQDIGQRAPYNEQFF,TRBV4-3,TRBJ2-1
CSASRTAANEKLFF,TRBV20-1,TRBJ1-4
CASSPGSRSNQPQHF,TRBV28,TRBJ1-5
CASSTTASGANVLTF,TRBV18,TRBJ2-6
CASSSQGGPNYGYTF,TRBV5-8,TRBJ1-2
CASSLTGDTGELFF,TRBV5-1,TRBJ2-2
CAIKLLHF,TRBV25-1,TRBJ1-6
CASSYVQGVNTEAFF,TRBV6-6,TRBJ1-1
CSGSKAQETQYF,TRBV29-1,TRBJ2-5
CSAKTNNYGYTF,TRBV20-1,TRBJ1-2
CASTTGGQPQHF,TRBV28,TRBJ1-5
CASSLEPQVYEQYF,TRBV5-1,TRBJ2-7
CACRNPGGGRNEQFF,TRBV7-9,TRBJ2-1
CSNGGRGTDTQYF,TRBV20-1,TRBJ2-3